This T cell receptor (beta chain) emerged from a study of control samples from healthy donors and cancer patients. The ends were cut back, 2 bases at V and 7 bases at J, with 11 bases in the middle. Germline V gene data show CDR1 as PRHDT and CDR2 as FYEKMQ (reference sequence). This CDR3 has 14 residues. Repertoires were generated with immunoSEQ multiplex PCR, while TCRdb's copy carries only in-frame clones and drops some. The sample has 100,000 to 120,000 clones; 88% are singletons. The sample comprised PBMCs. The TCR sequence derives from a woman aged 60 to 75 with lung cancer. V usage is TRBV13 and J usage is TRBJ2-2, with TRBD1 as a possible D gene (6 bases). CDR3: CASSLQGTDGELFF. DNA for the CDR3: TGTGCCAGCAGCTTACAGGGGACGGACGGGGAGCTGTTTTTT.